In this sample, the clone carrying this T cell receptor beta chain turned up a few times. A single record per CDR3 protein comes from TCRdb applying MiXCR to the 5' RACE reads. This table holds 150,000 to 200,000 distinct CDR3 sequences, about a sixth found once. These data originate in a study of T-cell memory formation after mild COVID-19. The CDR3 spans 14 residues. The germline V gene has CDR1 KGHDR and CDR2 SFDVKD. The ends lost 3 bases at V and 10 bases at J; junction bases unmatched: 9. J is TRBJ2-3 and V is TRBV24-1, with 7 bases matching TRBD1. The specimen sequenced was PBMCs or a T cell subset sorted from them (not recorded which). This receptor was identified in an adult woman who had mild COVID-19 (a few samples of this study predate the infection). Cell type and time point are not known. As DNA, the CDR3 is TGTGCCACCAGTGATCGAAATACAGGGGAAGCGCAGTATTTT. It encodes CATSDRNTGEAQYF.